The entry below gives a single T cell receptor (beta chain) sequence along with its context. Its target is not known. Compared with germline, one end of the junction differs, possibly owing to a read error. These data come from a study of T cell responses to AZD1222 COVID-19 vaccine. Per germline, CDR1 KGHDR and CDR2 SFDVKD. CDR3 length equals 17 residues. Study observations and caveats: Variant regions that are unmutated are reportedly the target of nearly half of spike-specific TCRs. Recipients of two AZD1222 doses showed rising Spike-specific TCR breadth and depth. Donors skewed white British and female; clonal diversity was possibly underestimated.

TCRdb keeps only in-frame clones here, not all; method: immunoSEQ multiplex PCR. Here the sample spans roughly 150,000 clones, 92% being singletons. This specimen consisted of peripheral blood, obtained 28 days after the second AZD1222 dose. This chain uses TRBV24-1 with TRBJ1-2; 10 positions match TRBD1. This clonotype was obtained from an adult who received the AZD1222 COVID-19 vaccine. CDR3 in amino acids: CATSERQGARVNFGYTF. The DNA of the CDR3 is TGTGCCACCAGTGAGCGACAGGGGGCGAGGGTAAACTTTGGCTACACCTTC.